These T cell receptor beta chains were read from a single sample in a study of shared T cell receptors in the human thymus. This table comes from immunoSEQ multiplex PCR, and its TCRdb copy is limited to in-frame clones, with some not included. There are roughly 560,000 clones in the sample; approximately 80% occur only once, and more than 0.01% lies in the top ten. These data also featured in a second study, about human thymus T cells.

The sample consisted of thymocytes. The receptor set was obtained from a boy under three years old with a congenital heart defect. The CDR3 runs from the conserved cysteine through the conserved F or W. The D gene is left open where the match is weak. Clone size appears in some rows only: once, few, many, or a class for an expanded clone.

d_gene,abundance,v_gene,j_gene,CDR3nt,CDR3aa
TRBD2,.,TRBV13,TRBJ2-7,TGTGCCAGCAGCTCGGGACTAGCGGGAGGGCCGATCTACGAGCAGTACTTC,CASSSGLAGGPIYEQYF
TRBD1,few,TRBV14,TRBJ1-4,TGTGCCAGCAGCCCCGGGACAGAAGGGGAAAAACTGTTTTTT,CASSPGTEGEKLFF
.,once,TRBV12-5,TRBJ2-1,TGTGCTAGTGGTTCTCTAGTTTTACCACCCGGAGAGCAGTTCTTC,CASGSLVLPPGEQFF
TRBD2,.,TRBV30,TRBJ2-1,TGTGCCTGGAGTGAGCCGGGACTAGCGGGAGGGGGTGAGCAGTTCTTC,CAWSEPGLAGGGEQFF
TRBD2,.,TRBV27,TRBJ2-1,TGTGCCAGCAGTTTCCTCCCGGGGGGTAACAATGAGCAGTTCTTC,CASSFLPGGNNEQFF
.,.,TRBV19,TRBJ2-7,TGTGCCAGTAGTATGACAGGCTCCTACGAGCAGTACTTC,CASSMTGSYEQYF
.,few,TRBV9,TRBJ2-2,TGTGCCAGCAGCGTAGATGGCCCGGGAGAGAACACCGGGGAGCTGTTTTTT,CASSVDGPGENTGELFF
TRBD2,.,TRBV13,TRBJ2-1,TGTGCCAGCAGCTTAGGCCTGAGCGGGAGGGCGGGCAATGAGCAGTTCTTC,CASSLGLSGRAGNEQFF
.,.,TRBV7-3,TRBJ2-1,TGTGCCAGCAGCTTGGGGGCCCCCTACAATGAGCAGTTCTTC,CASSLGAPYNEQFF
.,once,TRBV9,TRBJ2-1,TGTGCCAGCAGCGGCCCGTCATCCAGCTCCTACAATGAGCAGTTCTTC,CASSGPSSSSYNEQFF
TRBD2,.,TRBV4-3,TRBJ2-3,TGCGCCAGCAGCCAAGTGGGTGGTCGTGATAGCGGGAGCACAGATACGCAGTATTTT,CASSQVGGRDSGSTDTQYF
TRBD1,.,TRBV5-1,TRBJ2-7,TGCGCCAGCAGTTTTAGGGGACAGAAGTACGAGCAGTACTTC,CASSFRGQKYEQYF
TRBD1,.,TRBV5-8,TRBJ1-4,TGTGCCAGCAGGACGCGGGACAGGTGGTGGGAAAAACTGTTTTTT,CASRTRDRWWEKLFF
TRBD2,once,TRBV27,TRBJ2-7,TGTGCCAGCAGTCCAACGCCCCTAGCGGTAGGGATTTACGAGCAGTACTTC,CASSPTPLAVGIYEQYF
TRBD2,.,TRBV5-4,TRBJ2-1,TGTGCCAGCAGCTGTCAGAAGGATCTAGCGGGAGGGAGCTCCTACAATGAGCAGTTCTTC,CASSCQKDLAGGSSYNEQFF
.,.,TRBV27,TRBJ2-7,TGTGCCAGCTCGGCCACCCCGACTCGGGTCGAGCAGTACTTC,CASSATPTRVEQYF
TRBD2,.,TRBV6-1,TRBJ2-7,TGTGCCAGCTGTAGCGGGAGATACGAGCAGTATTTC,CASCSGRYEQYF
.,.,TRBV7-3,TRBJ2-3,TGTGCCAGCAGCTTAAGGCCACGGGAGCCAGATACGCAGTATTTT,CASSLRPREPDTQYF
.,.,TRBV12-5,TRBJ2-3,TGTGCTAGTGGTCGAGGAACAGATACGCAGTATTTT,CASGRGTDTQYF
TRBD2,.,TRBV27,TRBJ2-1,TGTGCCAGCAGTAAATCTAGCGGGAGGGCCCACAATGAGCAGTTCTTC,CASSKSSGRAHNEQFF
TRBD2,few,TRBV10-2,TRBJ2-7,TGCGCCAGCAGTGGACCGGGAGGGGGGTACGAGCAGTACTTC,CASSGPGGGYEQYF
.,.,TRBV19,TRBJ1-1,TGTGCCAGTACCGACCGGGAATTGGCTTTCTTT,CASTDRELAFF
.,.,TRBV5-6,TRBJ1-3,TGTGCCAGCAGCTTGGCCGATGGGAGCTCTGGAAACACCATATATTTT,CASSLADGSSGNTIYF
.,.,TRBV10-3,TRBJ2-1,TGTGCCATCGCTGAGCACGGAGGGTCCCACAATGAGCAGTTCTTC,CAIAEHGGSHNEQFF
TRBD2,.,TRBV9,TRBJ2-7,TGTGCCAGCAGCGTAGCCCTTACTAGCGGGAGGATGGGTGTCGACGAGCAGTACTTC,CASSVALTSGRMGVDEQYF
TRBD2,.,TRBV29-1,TRBJ2-1,TGCAGCGTTTACGATAGCGGGAGTCCCTCCCACAATGAGCAGTTCTTC,CSVYDSGSPSHNEQFF
.,once,TRBV7-2,TRBJ2-3,TGTGCCAGCAGCCCCGTGACTCCCAAATTCACAGATACGCAGTATTTT,CASSPVTPKFTDTQYF
TRBD2,.,TRBV5-1,TRBJ2-7,TGCGCCAGCATGACTGCGACTAGCGGGAGTTACGAGCAGTACTTC,CASMTATSGSYEQYF
.,.,TRBV5-6,TRBJ2-7,TGTGCCAGCAGCACAGAGGAGGCGGTGGGCGAGCAGTACTTC,CASSTEEAVGEQYF
.,.,TRBV6-1,TRBJ1-1,TGTGCCACTAGGGCGGGAATAGGGACTGAAGCTTTCTTT,CATRAGIGTEAFF
.,.,TRBV7-8,TRBJ1-5,TGTGCCAGCTCGGGTTGGGGCAATCAGCCCCAGCATTTT,CASSGWGNQPQHF
TRBD1,.,TRBV6-1,TRBJ1-1,TGTGCCACCAGGACAGGGGGCCCTGAAGCTTTCTTT,CATRTGGPEAFF
TRBD1,.,TRBV4-3,TRBJ2-1,TGCGCCAGCAGCCAACCCAAGAAGGAGGACAGGGGGCCGCTCTACAATGAGCAGTTCTTC,CASSQPKKEDRGPLYNEQFF
.,once,TRBV7-2,TRBJ2-2,TGTGCCAGCAGCTTAGGGCTCAGGTCCCCCGGGGAGCTGTTTTTT,CASSLGLRSPGELFF
TRBD2,.,TRBV14,TRBJ2-5,TGTGCCAGCAGCCCCTCCGGGGGGAGGGAGACCCAGTACTTC,CASSPSGGRETQYF
.,.,TRBV5-1,TRBJ2-3,TGCGCCAGCAGCTGCCCGGAGGGAGAGGGCACAGATACGCAGTATTTT,CASSCPEGEGTDTQYF
TRBD2,.,TRBV13,TRBJ2-3,TGTGCCAGCAGCTCCGGGACTAGCGGGCTCAGGGGGGGAGATACGCAGTATTTT,CASSSGTSGLRGGDTQYF
TRBD2,.,TRBV2,TRBJ2-1,TGTGCCAGCACCCTGGGACTAGTAGGCAATGAGCAGTTCTTC,CASTLGLVGNEQFF
TRBD2,.,TRBV7-9,TRBJ2-1,TGTGCCAGCAGCCCCGGCGAGGGCGGGAGCCCAGAGCAGTTCTTC,CASSPGEGGSPEQFF
.,few,TRBV18,TRBJ1-4,TGTGCCAGCTCACCCCCGGGAGAGCCTCCAACTAATGAAAAACTGTTTTTT,CASSPPGEPPTNEKLFF
TRBD2,.,TRBV7-9,TRBJ2-1,TGTGCCAGCAGCTTAGACCGGAGACTAGCGGGGTACAATGAGCAGTTCTTC,CASSLDRRLAGYNEQFF
.,.,TRBV27,TRBJ2-7,TGTGCCAGCAGTCGGGCCCGACAGGATAGCTCCTACGAGCAGTACTTC,CASSRARQDSSYEQYF